The rows below give T cell receptor beta chains drawn from one sample of a study of beta chain features in type 1 diabetes. The protocol was immunoSEQ multiplex PCR, while the TCRdb copy is restricted to in-frame clones and leaves out a portion. The sample includes hundreds of thousands of clones, about a sixth seen only once; the top ten take about 0.097%. Sequencing input: naive CD4+ T cells from blood. All receptors come from a man aged 18 to 29 in good health. CDR3s include the opening cysteine and the closing phenylalanine or tryptophan. Each record gives: clone size, V gene, J gene, D gene, CDR3 DNA, CDR3 protein. D genes are given only for firm matches. Size is stated for part of the rows, as once, few or many counts, or as a class when the clone is expanded.

clone_size: few
v_call: TRBV28
j_call: TRBJ1-4
d_call: TRBD1
cdr3_nt: TGTGCCAGCAGTTTCCCGACAGGGGGGGATGAAAAACTGTTTTTT
cdr3_aa: CASSFPTGGDEKLFF

clone_size: NA
v_call: TRBV19
j_call: TRBJ2-5
d_call: NA
cdr3_nt: TGTGCCAGTAGTCGAGAAGAGACCCAGTACTTC
cdr3_aa: CASSREETQYF

clone_size: few
v_call: TRBV28
j_call: TRBJ2-3
d_call: NA
cdr3_nt: TGTGCCAGCAGTTTAGTCCAGGGCGCGCAGTATTTT
cdr3_aa: CASSLVQGAQYF

clone_size: few
v_call: TRBV6-5
j_call: TRBJ2-4
d_call: NA
cdr3_nt: TGTGCCAGCACAGGACAACTAAACATTCAGTACTTC
cdr3_aa: CASTGQLNIQYF

clone_size: few
v_call: TRBV5-4
j_call: TRBJ2-1
d_call: TRBD2
cdr3_nt: TGTGCCAGCAGCTTGGCCGGCCGGGGAGGGGCCCCGTACAATGAGCAGTTCTTC
cdr3_aa: CASSLAGRGGAPYNEQFF

clone_size: NA
v_call: TRBV2
j_call: TRBJ1-1
d_call: NA
cdr3_nt: TGTGCCAGCAGAGTACACGAGAACACTGAAGCTTTCTTT
cdr3_aa: CASRVHENTEAFF

clone_size: few
v_call: TRBV7-2
j_call: TRBJ2-7
d_call: TRBD2
cdr3_nt: TGTGCCAGCACCCTTGGTGGGGAGGGGTCCCACGAGCAGTACTTC
cdr3_aa: CASTLGGEGSHEQYF

clone_size: few
v_call: TRBV20-1
j_call: TRBJ2-5
d_call: NA
cdr3_nt: TGCAGTGCTAGCCGGCAAGAGACCCAGTACTTC
cdr3_aa: CSASRQETQYF

clone_size: few
v_call: TRBV27
j_call: TRBJ1-2
d_call: NA
cdr3_nt: TGTGCCAGCAGATCCTGGGTCCCAGGGGCTGACTATGGCTACACCTTC
cdr3_aa: CASRSWVPGADYGYTF

clone_size: NA
v_call: TRBV19
j_call: TRBJ2-3
d_call: NA
cdr3_nt: TGTGCCAGTGGAGAGCGGGTCACAGATACGCAGTATTTT
cdr3_aa: CASGERVTDTQYF

clone_size: NA
v_call: TRBV4-3
j_call: TRBJ2-7
d_call: NA
cdr3_nt: TGCGCCAGCAGCCCTATTTTGAGAGACGAGCAGTACTTC
cdr3_aa: CASSPILRDEQYF

clone_size: NA
v_call: TRBV10-3
j_call: TRBJ1-2
d_call: NA
cdr3_nt: TGTGCCCCCCCGGACTATGGCTACACCTTC
cdr3_aa: CAPPDYGYTF

clone_size: NA
v_call: TRBV7-2
j_call: TRBJ2-1
d_call: TRBD2
cdr3_nt: TGTGCCAGCAGCCACCAGGTAGGCGGGGGGTACAATGAGCAGTTCTTC
cdr3_aa: CASSHQVGGGYNEQFF

clone_size: NA
v_call: TRBV11-1
j_call: TRBJ2-1
d_call: TRBD1
cdr3_nt: TGTGCCAGCAGCTATCAGGGGGATGAGCAGTTCTTC
cdr3_aa: CASSYQGDEQFF

clone_size: NA
v_call: TRBV27
j_call: TRBJ2-7
d_call: NA
cdr3_nt: TGTGCCAGCAGTAACAGGGCCTACGAGCAGTACTTC
cdr3_aa: CASSNRAYEQYF

clone_size: few
v_call: TRBV7-9
j_call: TRBJ2-1
d_call: NA
cdr3_nt: TGTGCCAGCAGAATGAATCTAGGGGCCCTTGCCAATGAGCAGTTCTTC
cdr3_aa: CASRMNLGALANEQFF

clone_size: NA
v_call: TRBV2
j_call: TRBJ2-7
d_call: NA
cdr3_nt: TGTGCCAGCAGGGCCGGAGAGTTCGGTTATGACGAGCAGTACTTC
cdr3_aa: CASRAGEFGYDEQYF

clone_size: few
v_call: TRBV29-1
j_call: TRBJ2-7
d_call: TRBD2
cdr3_nt: TGCAGCGTTGATTATGGACTAGCTGGCGAGCAGTACTTC
cdr3_aa: CSVDYGLAGEQYF

clone_size: NA
v_call: TRBV7-7
j_call: TRBJ2-1
d_call: NA
cdr3_nt: TGTGCCAGCAGACCACCGGGACCCAATTACAATGAGCAGTTCTTC
cdr3_aa: CASRPPGPNYNEQFF

clone_size: NA
v_call: TRBV5-5
j_call: TRBJ2-1
d_call: TRBD1
cdr3_nt: TGTGCCAGCAGCCCCCCCGACAGGGGTGAAGAGTTCTTC
cdr3_aa: CASSPPDRGEEFF

clone_size: few
v_call: TRBV5-4
j_call: TRBJ2-5
d_call: TRBD2
cdr3_nt: TGTGCCAGCAGCTTGGGCGGGGGAGGAGAGACCCAGTACTTC
cdr3_aa: CASSLGGGGETQYF

clone_size: NA
v_call: TRBV7-3
j_call: TRBJ2-3
d_call: NA
cdr3_nt: TGTGCCAGCAGCTTAACGTCAGGTGACACAGATACGCAGTATTTT
cdr3_aa: CASSLTSGDTDTQYF

clone_size: NA
v_call: TRBV7-2
j_call: TRBJ2-3
d_call: TRBD1
cdr3_nt: TGTGCCAGCAGGCCTCCGGGACAGGGCTCAGATACGCAGTATTTT
cdr3_aa: CASRPPGQGSDTQYF

clone_size: few
v_call: TRBV6-1
j_call: TRBJ2-1
d_call: TRBD2
cdr3_nt: TGTGCCAGCAGCGCCGGGACTAGATCAGGCAATGAGCAGTTCTTC
cdr3_aa: CASSAGTRSGNEQFF

clone_size: few
v_call: TRBV18
j_call: TRBJ1-4
d_call: NA
cdr3_nt: TGTGCCAGCTCACCCTTGACAGGACTCAGTGCAACTAATGAAAAACTGTTTTTT
cdr3_aa: CASSPLTGLSATNEKLFF